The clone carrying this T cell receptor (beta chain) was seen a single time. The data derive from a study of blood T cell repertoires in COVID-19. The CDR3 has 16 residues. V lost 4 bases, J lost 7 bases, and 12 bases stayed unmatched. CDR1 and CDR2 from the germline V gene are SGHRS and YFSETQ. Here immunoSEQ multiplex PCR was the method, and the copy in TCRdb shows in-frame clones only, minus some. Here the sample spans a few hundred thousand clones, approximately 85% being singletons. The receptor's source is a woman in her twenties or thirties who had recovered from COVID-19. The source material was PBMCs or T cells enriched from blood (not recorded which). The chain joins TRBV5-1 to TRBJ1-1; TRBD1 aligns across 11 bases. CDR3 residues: CASSLPPGQGGVEAFF. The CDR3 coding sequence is TGCGCCAGCAGCCTTCCACCGGGACAGGGGGGAGTTGAAGCTTTCTTT. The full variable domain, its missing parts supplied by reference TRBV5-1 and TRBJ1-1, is KAGVTQTPRYLIKTRGQQVTLSCSPISGHRSVSWYQQTPGQGLQFLFEYFSETQRNKGNFPGRFSGRQFSNSRSEMNVSTLELGDSALYLCASSLPPGQGGVEAFFGQGTRLTVV.